These T cell receptor beta chains were read from a single sample in a study of OX40 agonist ivuxolimab in advanced cancers. Produced via immunoSEQ multiplex PCR; TCRdb's table is partial and in-frame only. Seen here are 40,000 or so clones, over 80% observed once, and the top ten hold approximately 22%. Specimen: CD4+ or CD8+ T cells sorted from blood, collected in a trial of the OX40 agonist ivuxolimab. These receptor sequences come from an adult with an advanced solid tumor such as melanoma, head and neck, liver or kidney cancer. Both conserved end residues are part of each CDR3. Each record gives: D gene, clone size, J gene, V gene, CDR3 DNA, CDR3 protein. The D gene is left open where the match is weak. The listing skips clone size in some rows; elsewhere it reads once, few, many or a size class.

>-|-|TRBJ2-1|TRBV7-3
TGTGCCAGCAGCTTAAGTAAGGGCAATGAGCAGTTCTTC
CASSLSKGNEQFF
>-|-|TRBJ2-1|TRBV7-2
TGTGCCAGCAGCCGTGGGTCCTACAATGAGCAGTTCTTC
CASSRGSYNEQFF
>TRBD1|-|TRBJ2-2|TRBV27
TGTGCCAGCAGTCCTATTCAGGCCGGGACAGCCGGGGAGCTGTTTTTT
CASSPIQAGTAGELFF
>-|-|TRBJ2-1|TRBV9
TGTGCCAGCAGCCTCTCCGGGGACTACAATGAGCAGTTCTTC
CASSLSGDYNEQFF
>-|-|TRBJ2-5|TRBV28
TGTGCCAGCAGGCTGGGGGAGACCCAGTACTTC
CASRLGETQYF
>-|once|TRBJ1-6|TRBV2
TGTGCCGCAGAGTGGGATCGCGCCTATAATTCACCCCTCCACTTT
CAAEWDRAYNSPLHF
>-|-|TRBJ1-1|TRBV7-2
TGTGCCAGCAGCCGCGGACGGATTGAAGCTTTCTTT
CASSRGRIEAFF
>TRBD1|-|TRBJ1-1|TRBV7-8
TGTGCCAGCAGCTTAGTCCAGGGGGGCACTGAAGCTTTCTTT
CASSLVQGGTEAFF
>TRBD1|-|TRBJ1-1|TRBV28
TGTGCCAGCAGATCAGGGGGAGGGATGAACACTGAAGCTTTCTTT
CASRSGGGMNTEAFF
>TRBD2|-|TRBJ2-5|TRBV27
TGTGCCAGCAGTACTACCGGGACTAGCGGGACCCAGTACTTC
CASSTTGTSGTQYF
>TRBD1|-|TRBJ1-2|TRBV11-2
TGTGCCAGCAGCCAGACAGGGGATGGCTACACCTTC
CASSQTGDGYTF
>-|many|TRBJ1-1|TRBV9
TGTGCCAGCAGGGCCCCGAAAGGGACGGGGGGCACTGAAGCTTTCTTT
CASRAPKGTGGTEAFF
>TRBD2|-|TRBJ2-7|TRBV6-5
TGTGCCAGCTGTCCAACATTAGCGGGAGTGGAGCAGTACTTC
CASCPTLAGVEQYF
>-|-|TRBJ2-7|TRBV5-1
TGCGCCAGCAGCCCGCGGACAGCCTCCTACGAGCAGTACTTC
CASSPRTASYEQYF
>TRBD1|-|TRBJ1-2|TRBV5-5
TGTGCCACCCGCCGGCAGGGGGGGGATAACTATGGCTACACCTTC
CATRRQGGDNYGYTF
>TRBD2|-|TRBJ2-3|TRBV30
TGTGCCTGGAGGGCTAGCGGGGGTTCAGATACGCAGTATTTT
CAWRASGGSDTQYF
>-|-|TRBJ2-1|TRBV2
TGTGCCAGCAGTAAGTGGACAGATGAGCAGTTCTTC
CASSKWTDEQFF
>TRBD1|once|TRBJ1-1|TRBV29-1
TGCAGCCCCAACGGGACAGGGGCGAACACTGAAGCTTTCTTT
CSPNGTGANTEAFF
>TRBD2|once|TRBJ2-1|TRBV4-2
TGTGCCAGCAGCCCTAGCGGGAGGGGGTCCTACAATGAGCAGTTCTTC
CASSPSGRGSYNEQFF
>-|-|TRBJ1-5|TRBV19
TGTGCCAGTAGTATACAGGGAAGTCAGCCCCAGCATTTT
CASSIQGSQPQHF
>-|-|TRBJ2-3|TRBV7-3
TGTGCCAGCAGCTTACCCCCGGGTACGCAGTATTTT
CASSLPPGTQYF
>TRBD1|-|TRBJ1-2|TRBV27
TGTGCCAGCAGTATTCGACAGGGGGCAATGAATTATTATGGCTACACCTTC
CASSIRQGAMNYYGYTF
>TRBD2|once|TRBJ2-2|TRBV6-5
TGTGCCAGCAGTTACTCGCCGGGGAGGGCCGGGGAGCTGTTTTTT
CASSYSPGRAGELFF
>TRBD2|-|TRBJ2-2|TRBV27
TGTGCCAGCAGTTTACAAAGGGAGGGCACCGGGGAGCTGTTTTTT
CASSLQREGTGELFF
>TRBD2|-|TRBJ2-1|TRBV9
TGTGCCAGCAACAACGGGTGGGGACTAGCGGGGTTAGATGAGCAGTTCTTC
CASNNGWGLAGLDEQFF
>TRBD1|-|TRBJ2-2|TRBV10-3
TGTGCCATCAGGCGAGGGGGCCCCACCGGGGAGCTGTTTTTT
CAIRRGGPTGELFF
>-|few|TRBJ1-5|TRBV6-5
TGTGCCAGCAGTTCCAGGGTTAGCAATCAGCCCCAGCATTTT
CASSSRVSNQPQHF
>TRBD2|-|TRBJ2-1|TRBV4-2
TGTGCCAGCAGCCAAGACCAGGCTAGCGGGAGGTATGAGCAGTTCTTC
CASSQDQASGRYEQFF
>-|-|TRBJ1-4|TRBV5-1
TGCGCCAGCAGCGACCCCGGGGGGGTTACTGAAAAACTGTTTTTT
CASSDPGGVTEKLFF
>TRBD2|-|TRBJ2-1|TRBV7-2
TGTGCCAGCAGTTTCAGCGGGAGTTTCGATGAGCAGTTCTTC
CASSFSGSFDEQFF
>TRBD2|-|TRBJ2-1|TRBV28
TGTGCCAGCAGTTTATCCGCTAGCGGGAGTGGTAATGAGCAGTTCTTC
CASSLSASGSGNEQFF
>-|-|TRBJ2-7|TRBV4-1
TGCGCCAGCAGCCAAGATTCCAGGGGTGAGCAGTACTTC
CASSQDSRGEQYF
>-|-|TRBJ1-2|TRBV4-1
TGCGCCAGCAGCCTGAGGGGGGGTGAGTTGAATGGCTACACCTTC
CASSLRGGELNGYTF
>TRBD1|once|TRBJ2-7|TRBV9
TGTGCCAGCAGCTCCGGGGCAGGGGGCTACGAGCAGTACTTC
CASSSGAGGYEQYF
>TRBD1|-|TRBJ2-7|TRBV27
TGTGCCAGCAGTTTTCTGGACAGGGTCCACGAGCAGTACTTC
CASSFLDRVHEQYF
>TRBD1|-|TRBJ2-2|TRBV7-9
TGTGCCAGCAGACAGACAGGGACGGACACCGGGGAGCTGTTTTTT
CASRQTGTDTGELFF
>-|few|TRBJ2-1|TRBV30
TGTGCCTTCCAAGTCGGAGGCGGTTACAATGAGCAGTTCTTC
CAFQVGGGYNEQFF